Following are 12 T cell receptor beta chains from one sample sequenced in a study of T-cell reconstitution after alpha-beta-depleted transplantation in children. Library preparation (for TCRbeta) was performed with unique molecular identifiers. TCRdb used MiXCR to reprocess the PCR reads, holding one entry per CDR3 protein. The sample contains 500,000 to 650,000 distinct CDR3 sequences, 10% to 15% of which appear only once. The starting material was PBMCs, mostly from graft donor cells, obtained 360 days after TCRalphabeta/CD19-depleted stem cell transplant. Receptors were obtained from a male patient aged 10-17 years who had a stem cell transplant for acute myeloid leukemia, so the T cells may come from the graft donor.

There are many counts of this clonotype. CDR3 in amino acids: CASSPIWTGPTYEQYF. CDR3 sequence (DNA): TGTGCCAGCTCACCAATCTGGACAGGGCCGACCTACGAGCAGTACTTC. This chain joins TRBV18 and TRBJ2-7, with 8 nucleotides matching TRBD1. The germline V gene has CDR1 KGHSH and CDR2 LQKENI. The CDR3 totals 16 residues. V lost 2 bases to trimming and J lost 2 bases; unmatched junction nucleotides: 8.

The chain employs TRBV29-1 and TRBJ2-7; 8 bases match TRBD2. The CDR3 covers 14 residues. The V gene's germline CDR1 is SQVTM and CDR2 ANQGSEA. V was pared by 4 bases and J by 6 bases, with 11 bases of the junction left unmatched. In DNA, the CDR3 is TGCAGCGTTGCGGGGGGGCAGCCTTACGGCGAGCAGTACTTC. This gives the protein CSVAGGQPYGEQYF.

The V gene is TRBV4-3, the J gene TRBJ2-7; TRBD2 agrees at 7 bases. CDR1 and CDR2 from the germline V gene are LGHNA and YSLEER. After removal of 0 bases from V and 4 bases from J, the junction contained 15 bases not matched to a gene. The CDR3 loop spans 18 amino acids. CDR3 region: CASSQDKGGENIGYEQYF. CDR3 sequence (DNA): TGCGCCAGCAGCCAAGATAAGGGAGGGGAAAACATAGGGTACGAGCAGTACTTC.

This clonotype was observed a few times. The CDR3 DNA reads TGTGCCAGGGGGGCTAGCGGGAGGAGGCGCGAGCAGTACTTC. Translated: CARGASGRRREQYF. The chain is built from TRBV21-1 and TRBJ2-7; TRBD2 is taken as the D call from the table, unchecked against the DNA. TRBV21-1 is a known pseudogene. The CDR3 extends over 14 amino acids.

This rearrangement joins TRBV4-2 to TRBJ2-1; 12 bases agree with TRBD2. The CDR3 is 17 amino acids. The germline V gene has CDR1 LGHNA and CDR2 YNFKEQ. The J segment lost 4 bases and the V segment lost 1 base, leaving 5 bases of the junction unmatched. The chain's CDR3 is CASSQAASGREYNEQFF. The CDR3 DNA reads as TGTGCCAGCAGCCAAGCGGCTAGCGGGAGGGAATACAATGAGCAGTTCTTC.

This clonotype was seen at least ten times. The rearrangement joins TRBV12-3 or TRBV12-4 to TRBJ2-1; possible D gene TRBD2, 7 bases. This CDR3 comprises 16 residues. V was pared by 3 bases and J by 12 bases, with 24 bases between. The CDR3 is CASSFDPRGGGLGQFF. In DNA form, the CDR3 reads TGTGCCAGCAGTTTTGACCCCCGGGGCGGGGGCCTAGGGCAGTTCTTC.

This clonotype was detected a few times. This sequence joins TRBV7-2 and TRBJ2-7; D is undetermined. Looked up from germline, CDR1 is SGHTA and CDR2 is FQGNSA. V lost 3 bases, J lost 2 bases, and 14 bases lay in between. The CDR3 contains 15 residues. The DNA of the CDR3 is TGTGCCAGCAGCTTCTACCCCCTAAGAACCTACGAGCAGTACTTC. Its translation is CASSFYPLRTYEQYF.

This rearrangement joins TRBV5-1 to TRBJ2-7, with no clear D. V lost 2 bases to trimming and J lost 6 bases, with 12 bases between them. This CDR3 spans 13 amino acids. From germline, CDR1 is SGHRS and CDR2 YFSETQ. The CDR3 DNA reads TGCGCCAGCAGCTTCATCACTTTGGGCGAGCAGTACTTC. Amino acids: CASSFITLGEQYF.

This clonotype was observed a handful of times. The V and J genes are TRBV4-3 and TRBJ2-1; 7 bases align to TRBD1. Germline CDR1 reads LGHNA; CDR2 reads YSLEER. Trimming removed 1 base from V and 2 bases from J; junction bases left unmatched: 5. CDR3 length: 16 amino acids. The CDR3 region is CASSQVGGQPYNEQFF. The CDR3 DNA sequence: TGCGCCAGCAGCCAAGTTGGGGGACAGCCCTACAATGAGCAGTTCTTC.

V gene TRBV18 combines with J gene TRBJ1-2; 11 bases match TRBD1. Germline V CDR1 and CDR2: KGHSH, LQKENI. V lost 1 base and J lost 8; bases outside the gene matches: 6. The CDR3 consists of 15 residues. This CDR3 reads CASSPQDRGPAGYTF. Here the CDR3 DNA reads TGTGCCAGCTCACCACAGGACAGGGGGCCGGCGGGCTACACCTTC.

This clonotype was picked up a small number of times. The chain recombines TRBV3-1 with TRBJ2-7; weak D call: TRBD2 (6 bases). The CDR3 spans 16 residues. Germline V gene sequence: CDR1 LGHDT, CDR2 YNNKEL (reference sequence). Trimming pared 1 base from V and 3 bases from J, leaving 16 bases between. In DNA, the CDR3 is TGTGCCAGCAGCCAAGGGTCGAGACTAGGGTTCTACGAGCAGTACTTC. Its protein is CASSQGSRLGFYEQYF.

Ten or more counts support this clonotype. The chain is built from TRBV4-2 and TRBJ2-1; 8 bases agree with TRBD2. The CDR3 sequence is 16 residues long. Germline-derived CDR1 and CDR2 are LGHNA and YNFKEQ. J was trimmed by 5 bases and V by 0 bases; bases with no gene match: 6. The CDR3 protein is CASSQDRAGVDNEQFF. CDR3 bases: TGTGCCAGCAGCCAAGATAGAGCGGGAGTAGACAATGAGCAGTTCTTC.